This T cell receptor beta chain was sequenced in a study of shared clonotypes between healthy human individuals. The study's findings and limits: Naive subsets generally exceeded memory subsets in estimated richness.

Some clones are missing from TCRdb's copy, which holds only in-frame ones; the method was immunoSEQ multiplex PCR. The sample carries around 2,000,000 clones, roughly 94% recorded once. This clone was seen only once. Its antigen is unknown. The CDR3 spans 15 residues. Germline CDR1 MNHEY, CDR2 SVGAGI. After removal of 2 bases from V and 9 bases from J, the junction contained 7 bases not matched to a gene. The sample was naive CD4+ T cells sorted from blood. The subset was: CD45RA+ positively selected. This TCR derives from a man between 18 and 29 years old in good health. The chain couples TRBV6-5 to TRBJ1-6, with TRBD1 matching 7 bases. CDR3 region: CASSYDLNRGSPLHF. CDR3 sequence (DNA): TGTGCCAGCAGTTACGACCTGAACAGGGGTTCACCCCTCCACTTT.